These 29 T cell receptor beta chains were sequenced from one sample in a study of tissue T cells after allogeneic stem cell transplantation. TCRdb keeps only in-frame clones here, not all; method: immunoSEQ multiplex PCR. There are 9,400 or so clones in the sample; around 62% occur only once, and about a tenth lies in the top ten. The material was tissue from the ileum, obtained at autopsy. These receptor sequences come from a woman aged 18 to 50 with breast cancer.

By share, this clone ranks as medium-sized. The chain joins TRBV7-3 to TRBJ2-5; possible D gene TRBD2, 6 bases. The V gene lost 2 bases and the J gene lost 3 bases, with 13 bases spanning the gap. Germline CDR1 SGHTA, CDR2 FQGTGA. The CDR3 consists of 15 residues. The CDR3 DNA reads as TGTGCCAGCAGCTTAGGGGGGACGAGCGAAGAGACCCAGTACTTC. It encodes CASSLGGTSEETQYF. Full variable domain (outside the CDR3, taken from reference TRBV7-3 and TRBJ2-5): GAGVSQTPSNKVTEKGKYVELRCDPISGHTALYWYRQSLGQGPEFLIYFQGTGAADDSGLPNDRFFAVRPEGSVSTLKIQRTERGDSAVYLCASSLGGTSEETQYFGPGTRLLVL.

V is TRBV6-2 or TRBV6-3 and J is TRBJ2-3, with D perhaps matching TRBD2 (6 bases). Germline CDR1 MNHEY, CDR2 SVGEGT. V was cut by 0 bases and J by 13 bases, with 11 bases left in between. The CDR3 length is 12 residues. CDR3 sequence: CASSYSASEEYF. Written as DNA, the CDR3 is TGTGCCAGCAGTTACTCGGCTAGCGAGGAGTATTTT.

The chain uses TRBV2 and TRBJ2-5; 9 nucleotides line up with TRBD1. The CDR3 contains 14 residues. From germline, CDR1 is SNHLY and CDR2 FYNNEI. V was clipped by 7 bases and J by 2 bases; unmatched bases: 5. CDR3 sequence: CASKAGTGQETQYF. The CDR3 DNA reads TGTGCCAGCAAAGCAGGGACAGGGCAAGAGACCCAGTACTTC.

This clone was seen more than once but under ten times. J is TRBJ1-3 and V is TRBV7-9, with TRBD1 as a possible D gene (5 bases). Per the germline V gene, CDR1 is SEHNR and CDR2 is FQNEAQ (reference sequence). V was trimmed by 1 base and J by 0 bases, leaving 7 bases between them. The CDR3 spans 15 residues. CDR3 in amino acids: CASSLGGVSGNTIYF. In DNA, the CDR3 is TGTGCCAGCAGCTTAGGGGGGGTCTCTGGAAACACCATATATTTT.

J is TRBJ2-7 and V is TRBV4-2; 10 bases are a match to TRBD1. Germline CDR1 LGHNA, CDR2 YNFKEQ. V shed 0 bases and J 6 bases; nucleotides not matched to a gene: 5. The CDR3 totals 15 residues. In nucleotides, the CDR3 is TGTGCCAGCAGCCAAGAGGGGACAGGGGCGCGCGAGCAGTACTTC. Translation gives CASSQEGTGAREQYF.

The table lists this clone with a count of one. J is TRBJ2-5 and V is TRBV19; no firm D call. Trimming took 4 bases from V and 5 from J, leaving 11 bases between them. This CDR3 contains 13 residues. Germline V CDR1 and CDR2: LNHDA, SQIVND (reference sequence). The CDR3 nucleotides read TGTGCCAGTAGTAGTGGAGTGCATGAGACCCAGTACTTC. Protein product: CASSSGVHETQYF.

This clone was found a few times. This chain links TRBV6-4 with TRBJ2-2; D is perhaps TRBD1 or TRBD2 (5 bases each). Per germline, CDR1 MRHNA and CDR2 SNTAGT. The CDR3 spans 14 residues. The ends were cut back, 2 bases at V and 4 bases at J, with 8 bases in the middle. The CDR3: CASSDGGTTGELFF. DNA of the CDR3: TGTGCCAGCAGTGACGGGGGTACCACCGGGGAGCTGTTTTTT.

The chain employs TRBV7-9 and TRBJ2-3; D tentatively reads TRBD1 or TRBD2 (5 bases each). The V end was cut by 5 bases, the J end by 1 base, with 19 bases between. Looked up from germline, CDR1 is SEHNR and CDR2 is FQNEAQ (reference sequence). The CDR3 loop spans 17 amino acids. In nucleotides, the CDR3 is TGTGCCAGCAGCCCGAGAGGGACCCCCCGAGGCACAGATACGCAGTATTTT. It is translated as CASSPRGTPRGTDTQYF. Combining the CDR3 with reference TRBV7-9 and TRBJ2-3 gives the whole variable domain DTGVSQNPRHKITKRGQNVTFRCDPISEHNRLYWYRQTLGQGPEFLTYFQNEAQLEKSRLLSDRFSAERPKGSFSTLEIQRTEQGDSAMYLCASSPRGTPRGTDTQYFGPGTRLTVL.

The rearrangement uses TRBV5-1 and TRBJ2-4, with a possible D match to TRBD2 (7 bases). V lost 4 bases and J 6 bases, leaving 14 bases between the germline ends. The CDR3 extends over 14 amino acids. From germline, CDR1 is SGHRS and CDR2 YFSETQ. Here the CDR3 DNA reads TGCGCCAGCAGCATGGGGGGGCCGGGAAACATTCAGTACTTC. As protein: CASSMGGPGNIQYF. Looking up the rest from reference TRBV5-1 and TRBJ2-4 gives the full variable domain: KAGVTQTPRYLIKTRGQQVTLSCSPISGHRSVSWYQQTPGQGLQFLFEYFSETQRNKGNFPGRFSGRQFSNSRSEMNVSTLELGDSALYLCASSMGGPGNIQYFGAGTRLSVL.

The V and J genes are TRBV25-1 and TRBJ1-4, with 8 nucleotides matching TRBD1. V shed 7 bases, J shed 5 bases, and the junction held 12 bases outside the gene matches. CDR3 length equals 16 residues. Germline assignment: CDR1 MGHDK and CDR2 SYGVNS. The CDR3 loop is CASNTDRGGQNEKLFF. The CDR3 nucleotides are TGTGCCAGCAACACCGACAGGGGCGGACAAAATGAAAAACTGTTTTTT.

In its sample, this clone was seen once. This CDR3 is also generated by other DNA sequences in the sample. V and J are TRBV5-1 and TRBJ2-7; D gene ambiguous. CDR1 SGHRS and CDR2 YFSETQ come from the germline V gene. CDR3 length: 14 amino acids. Trimming shortened V by 0 bases and J by 1 base, and 8 bases separated the two germline ends. Here the CDR3 reads CASSLVTDSYEQYF. The CDR3 coding sequence is TGCGCCAGCAGCTTGGTCACCGATTCCTACGAGCAGTACTTC.

In its sample, this clone was seen a few times. This sample also contains other DNA sequences that code for the same CDR3. This sequence joins TRBV29-1 and TRBJ1-1, with D tentatively TRBD1 (6 bases). The germline V gene encodes CDR1 SQVTM and CDR2 ANQGSEA. The V end was cut by 7 bases, the J end by 3 bases, with 12 bases between. The CDR3 runs 12 residues. CDR3 protein: CSAVTGDTEAFF. The CDR3 nucleotides read TGCAGCGCCGTGACAGGTGACACTGAAGCTTTCTTT.

The chain uses TRBV11-2 and TRBJ2-3; TRBD2 aligns across 8 bases. The V gene end was trimmed by 2 bases and the J gene end by 4 bases; junction bases not matched to a gene: 5. Germline V CDR1 and CDR2: SGHAT, FQNNGV. This CDR3 has 15 residues. CDR3 amino acids: CASSLHSGVADTQYF. In nucleotides, the CDR3 is TGTGCCAGCAGCTTACATAGCGGGGTGGCAGATACGCAGTATTTT. Supplemented by reference TRBV11-2 and TRBJ2-3, the full variable domain reads EAGVAQSPRYKIIEKRQSVAFWCNPISGHATLYWYQQILGQGPKLLIQFQNNGVVDDSQLPKDRFSAERLKGVDSTLKIQPAKLEDSAVYLCASSLHSGVADTQYFGPGTRLTVL.

The V gene is TRBV2, the J gene TRBJ1-3; TRBD1 matches at 8 bases. Germline values: CDR1 SNHLY, CDR2 FYNNEI. The CDR3 is 18 residues long. The trim removed 9 bases at V and 0 bases at J, leaving 16 bases unmatched. The CDR3 DNA is TGTGCCAGATTGGCCCCAGGGGGCGCAGGGGACTCTGGAAACACCATATATTTT. Encoded protein: CARLAPGGAGDSGNTIYF.

The chain has TRBV15 and TRBJ1-2, with a possible D match to TRBD1 (6 bases). Trimming removed 1 base at V and 6 bases at J, with 12 bases between. This CDR3 region has 14 residues. CDR1 is LNHNV and CDR2 is YYDKDF in the germline V gene (reference sequence). DNA of the CDR3: TGTGCCACCAGCAGAGGGGGGGGGCACCATGGCTACACCTTC. Translating gives CATSRGGGHHGYTF.

The V gene is TRBV7-2, the J gene TRBJ1-1; TRBD1 might be the D (5 bases). CDR1 SGHTA and CDR2 FQGNSA come from the germline V gene. V lost 3 bases, J lost 4 bases, and 9 bases lay in between. The CDR3 sequence is 13 residues long. In DNA, the CDR3 is TGTGCCAGCAGCTTGAGGAGGGGCACTGAAGCTTTCTTT. Protein product: CASSLRRGTEAFF. Drawing the rest from reference TRBV7-2 and TRBJ1-1, the complete variable domain is GAGVSQSPSNKVTEKGKDVELRCDPISGHTALYWYRQSLGQGLEFLIYFQGNSAPDKSGLPSDRFSAERTGGSVSTLTIQRTQQEDSAVYLCASSLRRGTEAFFGQGTRLTVV.

The genes are TRBV5-6 and TRBJ1-5; D may be TRBD1 (5 bases). Germline V lookup: CDR1 SGHDT, CDR2 YYEEEE. Trimming took off 0 bases at V and 5 bases at J, with 6 bases between the two ends. CDR3 size: 13 residues. CDR3 nucleotide sequence: TGTGCCAGCAGCTTGGTGGGGGATCAGCCCCAGCATTTT. It specifies CASSLVGDQPQHF.

This rearrangement joins TRBV10-3 to TRBJ2-5; TRBD2 matches 9 bases. The CDR3 spans 15 residues. V lost 1 base to trimming and J lost 1 base; unmatched junction nucleotides: 1. Germline V gene sequence: CDR1 ENHRY, CDR2 SYGVKD. CDR3 in DNA: TGTGCCATCAGTGAGTTAGCGGGAGTCCAAGAGACCCAGTACTTC. It codes for CAISELAGVQETQYF.

The CDR3 bases are TGTGCCAGCAGCTTACCGCCACAAGGGGACGAAAAACTGTTTTTT. Translation: CASSLPPQGDEKLFF. The chain joins TRBV11-3 to TRBJ1-4; a weak D match, TRBD1 (5 bases). This CDR3 spans 15 amino acids. Looked up from germline, CDR1 is SGHNT and CDR2 is YENEEA. The V end lost 2 bases, the J end lost 8 bases, and 15 bases lay between the germline ends.

V usage is TRBV7-9 and J usage is TRBJ2-3, with 8 bases aligning to TRBD2. The trim removed 1 base at V and 2 bases at J, leaving 11 bases unmatched. Germline V gene sequence: CDR1 SEHNR, CDR2 FQNEAQ (reference sequence). The CDR3 totals 18 residues. This CDR3 is CASSLGHLGLANTDTQYF. The CDR3 DNA follows: TGTGCCAGCAGCTTAGGCCACCTCGGACTAGCCAACACAGATACGCAGTATTTT.

The chain employs TRBV2 and TRBJ2-7; TRBD1 agrees at 10 bases. V shed 5 bases and J 6 bases; nucleotides not matched to a gene: 13. CDR3 length: 16 residues. The germline CDR1 and CDR2 sequences are SNHLY and FYNNEI. CDR3 in amino acids: CASSKIYRDRGSEQYF. Here the CDR3 DNA reads TGTGCCAGCAGTAAAATATACCGGGACAGGGGAAGCGAGCAGTACTTC.

V is TRBV6-2 or TRBV6-3 and J is TRBJ1-1, with 9 bases matching TRBD1. Germline CDR1 reads MNHEY; CDR2 reads SVGEGT. Germline trimming cut 2 bases from V and 0 bases from J; bases unmatched to any gene: 4. This CDR3 has 16 amino acids. The CDR3 reads CASSYRTGAMNTEAFF. DNA for the CDR3: TGTGCCAGCAGTTACCGGACAGGGGCGATGAACACTGAAGCTTTCTTT.

The chain carries TRBV7-2 and TRBJ2-7, with TRBD1 as a possible D gene (5 bases). The length of the CDR3 is 13 residues. Germline values: CDR1 SGHTA, CDR2 FQGNSA. The germline V and J ends were trimmed by 1 base and 5 bases, with 9 bases remaining between them. The CDR3 DNA reads TGTGCCAGCAGCTTAGGCAGGGCAAACGAGCAGTACTTC. Translating gives CASSLGRANEQYF.

The DNA for the CDR3 is TGTGCCAGCAGCTCGGCCGGGACTAGCGGGGGGACTGAGCAGTTCTTC. Amino acid sequence: CASSSAGTSGGTEQFF. This sequence joins TRBV9 and TRBJ2-1; 15 nucleotides match TRBD2. Looked up from germline, CDR1 is SGDLS and CDR2 is YYNGEE. The V and J ends lost 4 bases and 9 bases, in that order; junction bases with no gene match: 8. The CDR3 extends over 16 amino acids.

To note about this clone: The same CDR3 arises from other DNA sequences in this sample as well. The chain combines TRBV19 with TRBJ1-5; D call uncertain. V gave up 6 bases and J gave up 4 bases, with 16 bases separating them. The CDR3 is 15 residues long. Germline V gene data show CDR1 as LNHDA and CDR2 as SQIVND (reference sequence). DNA for the CDR3: TGTGCCAGTAGCCCCTTGGGCCTCTCAAATCAGCCCCAGCATTTT. It translates to CASSPLGLSNQPQHF. Variable domain in full (rest from reference TRBV19 and TRBJ1-5): DGGITQSPKYLFRKEGQNVTLSCEQNLNHDAMYWYRQDPGQGLRLIYYSQIVNDFQKGDIAEGYSVSREKKESFPLTVTSAQKNPTAFYLCASSPLGLSNQPQHFGDGTRLSIL.

This clone was seen more than once but under ten times. J is TRBJ2-7 and V is TRBV3-1 (or the pseudogene TRBV3-2); 7 bases fit TRBD2. Germline V gene data show CDR1 as LGHDT and CDR2 as YNNKEL (reference sequence). The V gene end was trimmed by 1 base and the J gene end by 2 bases; junction bases not matched to a gene: 5. The CDR3 spans 15 residues. The CDR3 loop is CASSQGDYHPYEQYF. CDR3 DNA: TGTGCCAGCAGCCAAGGGGACTACCACCCCTACGAGCAGTACTTC.

The V and J genes are TRBV10-3 and TRBJ2-5; D gene ambiguous. Germline CDR1 and CDR2: ENHRY and SYGVKD. This CDR3 has 14 amino acids. Trimming removed 11 bases at V and 2 bases at J, with 18 bases between. The DNA for the CDR3 is TGTGCCTCCCGTCTTACCGCGCAGCAAGAGACCCAGTACTTC. Protein sequence: CASRLTAQQETQYF.

The gene calls are TRBV21-1 and TRBJ2-3; no check of the table's D call, TRBD1, against the DNA was made. TRBV21-1 is classified as a pseudogene. This CDR3 region has 22 residues. The CDR3 reads CASSKLGLRKGFPGQSTDTQYF. DNA for the CDR3: TGTGCCAGCAGCAAATTAGGCCTTCGAAAGGGATTCCCGGGACAGAGCACAGATACGCAGTATTTT.

A single count supports this clone. The chain joins TRBV5-5 to TRBJ1-1; D gene ambiguous. CDR1 is SGHKS, CDR2 YYEKEE, per germline (reference sequence). The CDR3 spans 13 residues. Trimming stripped 4 bases from V and 0 bases from J, with 7 bases between. The CDR3 region has the DNA TGTGCCAGCAGCCAAGCAGTGAACACTGAAGCTTTCTTT. It specifies CASSQAVNTEAFF.